The rows below give T cell receptor beta chains drawn from one sample of a study of blood T cell repertoires in COVID-19. The repertoire was sequenced with immunoSEQ multiplex PCR; TCRdb's copy has only in-frame clones and lacks some. The table includes 250,000 to 350,000 clones, around 88% detected once. Source material: peripheral blood. The receptors shown here come from a woman aged 45-60 years with acute or convalescent COVID-19. Both conserved end residues are part of each CDR3. D genes are given only for firm matches. Size is stated for part of the rows, as once, few or many counts, or as a class when the clone is expanded.

CDR3nt | CDR3aa | j_gene | abundance | d_gene | v_gene
TGTGCCAGCAGCCGGGACACTGCTTCCTACGAGCAGTACTTC | CASSRDTASYEQYF | TRBJ2-7 | - | - | TRBV14
TGTGCCAGCAGTCAAACTCGACAGGCCTATGGCTACACCTTC | CASSQTRQAYGYTF | TRBJ1-2 | - | - | TRBV28
TGTGCCAGCAGCCTTCTCAGCGGGAGAAACGAGCAGTACTTC | CASSLLSGRNEQYF | TRBJ2-7 | few | TRBD2 | TRBV3-1/TRBV3-2
TGTGCCATCAGTGCCCCGGGACAGGGAAAAGCAGATACGCAGTATTTT | CAISAPGQGKADTQYF | TRBJ2-3 | - | TRBD1 | TRBV10-3
TGTGCCAGCAGTGAATTTAGAAGGGGAACTAATGAAAAACTGTTTTTT | CASSEFRRGTNEKLFF | TRBJ1-4 | many | - | TRBV6-1
TGCAGTGCTAGTAGGCTAGCGGGAGGATCGAAGATGGAGACCCAGTACTTC | CSASRLAGGSKMETQYF | TRBJ2-5 | - | TRBD2 | TRBV20-1
TGCGCCAGCAGTCCGCGGGACAGGGGTGAAAAACTGTTTTTT | CASSPRDRGEKLFF | TRBJ1-4 | - | TRBD1 | TRBV23-1
TGTGCCAGCAGCTTAGTTCCAGGGTTGAACACCGGGGAGCTGTTTTTT | CASSLVPGLNTGELFF | TRBJ2-2 | - | - | TRBV11-2
TGTGCCAGCAGCGTCCCTCGGGGACACTATCAGGGGGGCTACAATGAGCAGTTCTTC | CASSVPRGHYQGGYNEQFF | TRBJ2-1 | - | - | TRBV9
TGCGCCAGCAGCCATCCGATGGGACTAGCGGGCGTCTACGAGCAGTACTTC | CASSHPMGLAGVYEQYF | TRBJ2-7 | - | TRBD2 | TRBV4-1
TGTGCCAGCAGTGGGGGGGGGCAGACTGAAGCTTTCTTT | CASSGGGQTEAFF | TRBJ1-1 | - | - | TRBV2
TGCGCCAGCAGCCCGAGCGGGGCTCAAAGGGGTGAGCAGTTCTTC | CASSPSGAQRGEQFF | TRBJ2-1 | - | TRBD2 | TRBV5-1
TGTGCCAGCAGTTTATCCCATACAGGAAACAACATGAACACTGAAGCTTTCTTT | CASSLSHTGNNMNTEAFF | TRBJ1-1 | - | - | TRBV28
TGCAGCGTCGAAGGCGGCTACCTCCTTCCCACAGATACGCAGTATTTT | CSVEGGYLLPTDTQYF | TRBJ2-3 | - | - | TRBV29-1
TGTGCCAGCTCACCCGGGGGACCTGGAAACACCATATATTTT | CASSPGGPGNTIYF | TRBJ1-3 | - | - | TRBV18
TGTGCCAGCAGTGAAGGCGGGACAGACCCCTACGAGCAGTACTTC | CASSEGGTDPYEQYF | TRBJ2-7 | - | - | TRBV6-1
TGTGCCAGCAGTGAAGCGTGGACAAGGATCAATCAGCCCCAGCATTTT | CASSEAWTRINQPQHF | TRBJ1-5 | - | - | TRBV6-1
TGTGCCACCAGTGATCCGCGGACAGGGCTCTCTGGGGCCAACGTCCTGACTTTC | CATSDPRTGLSGANVLTF | TRBJ2-6 | once | TRBD1 | TRBV24-1
TGTGCCAGCACCCCGGGGGTATTCACTGAAGCTTTCTTT | CASTPGVFTEAFF | TRBJ1-1 | - | - | TRBV6-5
TGTGCCAGTAGTACACGGAGCTCCTATAATTCACCCCTCCACTTT | CASSTRSSYNSPLHF | TRBJ1-6 | - | - | TRBV19
TGTGCCAGCAGTGACTACGAAGGATTGGGGCCAGGCGGGGGGTGCCAGCCCCAGCATTTT | CASSDYEGLGPGGGCQPQHF | TRBJ1-5 | - | - | TRBV6-4
TGTGCCAGCAGCCCACAGGGTCTCCTCTCTGGAAACACCATATATTTT | CASSPQGLLSGNTIYF | TRBJ1-3 | - | - | TRBV2
TGTGCCAGCAGTTACAGGGGGAACTCACCCCTCCACTTT | CASSYRGNSPLHF | TRBJ1-6 | - | TRBD1 | TRBV2
TGTGCCAGCAGTTCATTATACAGGGGTGGCTACACCTTC | CASSSLYRGGYTF | TRBJ1-2 | - | TRBD1 | TRBV28
TGTGCCAGCAGCCCACCTCGGACTAGCGGGAAAAGGGGCGGGGAGCTGTTTTTT | CASSPPRTSGKRGGELFF | TRBJ2-2 | - | TRBD2 | TRBV9
TGTGCCAGCTCACCTGGGACAGGGGCCTATGGCTACACCTTC | CASSPGTGAYGYTF | TRBJ1-2 | - | TRBD1 | TRBV18
TGCGCCAGCAGCTTGGCTGCGGGACAGGAGGAGACCCAGTACTTC | CASSLAAGQEETQYF | TRBJ2-5 | - | TRBD1 | TRBV5-1
TGTGCCAGCAGTTCCTACGGGACAAGACCCTACGAGCAGTACTTC | CASSSYGTRPYEQYF | TRBJ2-7 | few | - | TRBV28
TGTGCCAGCAGTTTATTATCAGGGGTGAACACTGAAGCTTTCTTT | CASSLLSGVNTEAFF | TRBJ1-1 | - | - | TRBV28
TGTGCCAGCTCATCCGGACAGGGGGCTGGCGGGGAGCTGTTTTTT | CASSSGQGAGGELFF | TRBJ2-2 | once | TRBD1 | TRBV18
TGTGCCAGCAGCTTGAGCGGGCCCGTTCCGAATGAGCAGTTCTTC | CASSLSGPVPNEQFF | TRBJ2-1 | - | - | TRBV7-2
TGTGCCAGCAGCGTACAGGGCCCCTACAATGAGCAGTTCTTC | CASSVQGPYNEQFF | TRBJ2-1 | - | - | TRBV9
TGTGCCAGCAGCGTAGCGCGTTTTCAATCCTACAATGAGCAGTTCTTC | CASSVARFQSYNEQFF | TRBJ2-1 | - | - | TRBV9
TGTGCCAGCTCACCGGTAATAGCGGCCATCACCGGGGAGCTGTTTTTT | CASSPVIAAITGELFF | TRBJ2-2 | few | - | TRBV18
TGTGCCAGCAGCCCTGGAGGTGCTAACACTGAAGCTTTCTTT | CASSPGGANTEAFF | TRBJ1-1 | - | - | TRBV7-3
TGTGCCAGCAGCCATAGCGGATCCTGGGCATACGAGCAGTACTTC | CASSHSGSWAYEQYF | TRBJ2-7 | - | - | TRBV3-1/TRBV3-2
TGTGCCAGCAGTGCCTTCGTAGGACAGGGGGCTTCTCAGCCCCAGCATTTT | CASSAFVGQGASQPQHF | TRBJ1-5 | - | TRBD1 | TRBV2
TGCGCCAGCAGCCAAGGTGACGGCCTAGATCAACCCCAGCATTTT | CASSQGDGLDQPQHF | TRBJ1-5 | once | - | TRBV4-3
TGTGCCAGCACCCAAGGAGGACTAGCGGGATTCATTTACGAGCAGTACTTC | CASTQGGLAGFIYEQYF | TRBJ2-7 | - | TRBD2 | TRBV28
TGTGCCAGCAGCGTGGACAGCGGGGCCTACTACGAGCAGTACTTC | CASSVDSGAYYEQYF | TRBJ2-7 | - | - | TRBV9
TGTGCCAGCAGTCTGCGGGACGGCTACACCTTC | CASSLRDGYTF | TRBJ1-2 | - | - | TRBV28
TGTGCCATCACCCCGGGGAAGGGGAGGGACACTGAAGCTTTCTTT | CAITPGKGRDTEAFF | TRBJ1-1 | once | - | TRBV10-3
- | CASSLSVGQGSPFF | TRBJ1-1 | - | - | TRBV5-4